This T cell receptor (beta chain) derives from a study of shared clonotypes between healthy human individuals (dated by TCRdb to 2020 to 2021). Turning to the overall study: A few men and a couple of women, aged 18 to 49 years, made up the cohort. To estimate repertoire size and how much clonotypes are shared between individuals, the study performed deep sequencing of blood TCR repertoires from roughly five healthy adults. Between about 0.9 and 10 billion PBMCs per donor were obtained by leukapheresis. To increase sequencing depth and limit assay-specific biases, TCR repertoire library preparation and sequencing were carried out by different laboratories using diverse techniques. For each donor, CD4 naive and CD4 memory were each run on three plates, CD8 naive on two plates, and CD8 memory on one plate.

Donors were healthy HIV-negative adults with no recently reported acute infections or vaccinations. All donors were Caucasian adults living in Nashville, Tennessee, USA. CD4+ T cells were enriched by magnetic negative selection, after which naive cells were positively selected on CD45RA and the negative fraction was taken as the memory subset. Blood was obtained by leukapheresis, after which PBMCs were separated by Ficoll-Histopaque density gradient centrifugation and cryopreserved in liquid nitrogen vapor phase. Purity and quantity of every magnetically sorted T cell population were checked by analytical flow cytometry. Each sorted fraction had its genomic DNA isolated and then quantified by UV absorbance on a Nanodrop 2000c. The CDR3 numbers 15 residues from cysteine through phenylalanine. Just the 45-base CDR3 DNA is kept, in frame starting at base 1. The CDR1 and CDR2 encoded by the germline V gene are SGHTA and FQGTGA. V ends up 4 bases short and J 1 base short, with an unmatched junction base count of 2.

TCR CDR3 regions were amplified from genomic DNA by multiplex PCR using the deep immunoSEQ assay. Genomic DNA extracted from each cell subset was distributed evenly over all wells of several immunoSEQ 96-well plates, and each plate served as one replicate. For sorted subsets, 200 to 250 ng of genomic DNA, equivalent to about 30,000 T cell genomes, went into each replicate PCR. Purified libraries were quantified with a Qubit 3.0 fluorometer, sized on a Bioanalyzer 2100, and re-quantified with the KAPA Library Quantification kit. Every immunoSEQ 96-well plate was sequenced on a separate single-read 150-cycle Illumina NextSeq 550 flow cell. For the original study's pipeline: Because the immunoSEQ output held only junctional sequences and lacked quality scores, the filtering could not match the filtering applied to full-length reads. To assign V/J genes and CDR3, sequences were annotated using PyIR, a Python wrapper for IgBLAST v1.9, with IMGT germline references. Reads were filtered out if the reads had weak V/J assignments (E-value above 1e-6), no CDR3, stop codons, out-of-frame junctions, or ambiguous translated residues. V3J clonotypes were defined by identical inferred V gene, J gene, and CDR3 amino acid sequence. Percentage overlap between repertoires was calculated by dividing the number of shared unique clonotypes by the size of the smaller repertoire. RTK rarefaction, the Chao1 estimator, and Recon v2.1 estimates of unobserved clonotypes were used to assess repertoire richness. For all TCRbeta clonotypes obtained by the gDNA method from several donors, generation probabilities were computed with OLGA. The table was pulled from immuneACCESS by TCRdb, which kept in-frame rearrangements only. Such tables lose some clones; where checked, under half of the loss comes from unresolved V genes, and the rest has no known cause. The V and J calls and clone size were taken over from that table, and D and trimming were inferred from the DNA. For this sample there are some 1,100,000 clones; around 78% appear just once. About 0.52% of the sample lies in the top ten.

The research as a whole found: Because the study included only a small number of donors, the genetic and exposure-history diversity represented was limited. Pairwise subsampling indicated that sequencing depth was expected to affect the degree of clonotype sharing among donors. Only blood was sampled, and tissue TCR repertoires likely differ from those in blood. Compared with non-shared clonotypes, the clonotypes found in all four sorted-subset donors had higher generation probabilities. Incomplete sequencing was indicated by rarefaction of sorted-subset datasets, despite the large sequencing depth. Naive subsets generally had larger estimated clonotype richness than memory subsets. Approximately 5% of naive CD4, 3% to 4% of naive CD8, 2.3% of memory CD4, and more than 0.35% of memory CD8 clonotypes were shared across a few donors.

On this clone itself: Its specific antigen is unknown. Nothing much larger sits one base from this clone, and base qualities are not available. Other DNA sequences within the sample encode an identical CDR3.

The sample comprised memory CD4+ T cells from PBMCs. Interpreted using the paper, the cell subset or site label stands for: CD45RA-negative fraction. This receptor was identified in a young man in good health. Some clones in this sample may be carry-over from other donors' samples. The chain links TRBV7-3 with TRBJ2-3, with 10 bases matching TRBD2. Here the CDR3 is given as CASSSGLAGTDTQYF. The DNA reads as follows: TGTGCCAGCAGCTCCGGACTAGCGGGCACAGATACGCAGTATTTT.